The 24 T cell receptor beta chains below were found in one sample sequenced in a study of somatic mutations in cytotoxic T cells in rheumatoid arthritis. TCRdb keeps only in-frame clones here, not all; method: immunoSEQ multiplex PCR. The table lists approximately 14,000 clones, 70% to 80% of them singletons, with around 30% in the top ten. The sequenced sample was CD8+ T cells sorted from blood. These receptors came from an adult with rheumatoid arthritis.

The chain combines TRBV11-3 with TRBJ1-2; TRBD1 is a possible D gene (6 bases). The CDR3 has 15 residues. Trimming shortened V by 2 bases and J by 5 bases, and 15 bases separated the two germline ends. The germline V gene encodes CDR1 SGHNT and CDR2 YENEEA. The CDR3 DNA follows: TGTGCCAGCAGCTTATGGGGGCCGGGGGTATATGGCTACACCTTC. Its translation is CASSLWGPGVYGYTF.

The chain joins TRBV12-2 to TRBJ1-6; TRBD1, the table's D call, was not compared with the DNA. TRBV12-2 is designated a pseudogene. CDR3 length: 13 amino acids. CDR3 loop: CASRRTGNSPLHF. The CDR3 DNA follows: TGTGCAAGTCGTCGGACAGGTAATTCACCCCTCCACTTT.

The chain couples TRBV4-1 to TRBJ2-5; D may be TRBD2 (5 bases). The CDR3 is made up of 15 amino acids. Between the trimmed V and J ends, which lost 1 base and 2 bases, there was a span of 11 bases. Looked up from germline, CDR1 is MGHRA and CDR2 is YSYEKL. Here the CDR3 DNA reads TGCGCCAGCAGCCAAGGAGGAGGCTGGCAAGAGACCCAGTACTTC. This sequence encodes CASSQGGGWQETQYF.

The rearrangement joins TRBV29-1 to TRBJ2-1; no clear D gene. CDR1 is SQVTM and CDR2 is ANQGSEA in the germline V gene. Trimming removed 8 bases at V and 1 base at J, with 9 bases between. The CDR3 is 12 amino acids. CDR3 nucleotide sequence: TGCAGCCTCCCAGCTTCCTACAATGAGCAGTTCTTC. It translates to CSLPASYNEQFF.

The V call is TRBV7-6, the J call TRBJ1-1; D is unclear. Deletions cut 5 bases from V and 0 bases from J, with 7 bases between. CDR1 SGHVS and CDR2 FNYEAQ come from the germline V gene. CDR3 length equals 13 residues. The CDR3 here is CASSPSLNTEAFF. CDR3 DNA: TGTGCCAGCAGCCCTAGTCTGAACACTGAAGCTTTCTTT.

This clone was observed once. The rearrangement links TRBV29-1 to TRBJ1-5; D might be TRBD1 (5 bases). Germline V gene sequence: CDR1 SQVTM, CDR2 ANQGSEA. V lost 3 bases and J lost 7, with 16 bases in between. The CDR3 covers 14 residues. This CDR3 reads CSVDGGEGGQPQHF. CDR3 nucleotide sequence: TGCAGCGTTGATGGGGGTGAGGGAGGACAGCCCCAGCATTTT.

This clone occurred once. The chain links TRBV5-6 to TRBJ2-7; D may match TRBD1 or TRBD2 (5 bases each). The CDR3 is 17 amino acids. V lost 4 bases to trimming and J lost 3 bases, with 23 bases between them. The germline CDR1 and CDR2 sequences are SGHDT and YYEEEE. The CDR3 region has the DNA TGTGCCAGCAGCGGGGGTATTCTAGGGGTCACTTACTACGAGCAGTACTTC. Its protein product is CASSGGILGVTYYEQYF.

The chain uses TRBV4-1 and TRBJ2-7; 8 nucleotides line up with TRBD1. The CDR3 consists of 14 residues. V shed 5 bases and J 7 bases; nucleotides not matched to a gene: 10. Germline V gene sequence: CDR1 MGHRA, CDR2 YSYEKL. CDR3 coding DNA: TGCGCCAGCAGCTTCGGACAGGGAGCCCCAGAGCAGTACTTC. As protein: CASSFGQGAPEQYF.

The rearrangement uses TRBV28 and TRBJ1-1; D might be TRBD1 (6 bases). With 3 bases removed from V and 3 bases from J, the gap between germline ends came to 11 bases. CDR3 length: 14 residues. CDR1 is MDHEN and CDR2 is SYDVKM in the germline V gene. DNA for the CDR3: TGTGCCAGCAGTTTCCCAGGGGATGACACTGAAGCTTTCTTT. It encodes CASSFPGDDTEAFF.

The DNA of the CDR3 is TGTGCCAGCAGTGGCGCGCCGGGGGGAAATGAGCAGTTCTTC. Its protein product is CASSGAPGGNEQFF. This chain uses TRBV7-9 with TRBJ2-1; 7 nucleotides align to TRBD2. Losses at the gene ends were 6 bases for V and 7 bases for J; bases not matched to a gene: 9. CDR3 length: 14 residues. Germline V gene lookup returns CDR1 SEHNR and CDR2 FQNEAQ (reference sequence).

This rearrangement joins TRBV5-4 to TRBJ1-2; 8 nucleotides line up with TRBD1. With V trimmed by 3 bases and J by 11 bases, 12 bases remained unmatched. The CDR3 runs 14 residues. Germline lookup yields CDR1 SGHNT and CDR2 YYREEE (reference sequence). DNA of the CDR3: TGTGCCAGCAGCTCCGGGACACAGGGGGGTGCATACACCTTC. It specifies CASSSGTQGGAYTF.

CDR3 protein: CASGDRFSYEQYF. The CDR3 DNA is TGTGCCAGCGGCGACAGGTTCTCCTACGAGCAGTACTTC. The V gene is TRBV2, the J gene TRBJ2-7, with D tentatively TRBD1 (6 bases). The CDR3 contains 13 residues. V was cut by 8 bases and J by 0 bases, with 11 bases left in between. Per the germline V gene, CDR1 is SNHLY and CDR2 is FYNNEI.

This chain joins TRBV2 and TRBJ1-5; maybe TRBD1 (5 bases). CDR1 is SNHLY and CDR2 is FYNNEI in the germline V gene. V gave up 6 bases and J gave up 10 bases, with 19 bases separating them. This CDR3 contains 14 residues. This CDR3 reads CASRADSLNGPQHF. CDR3 nucleotides: TGTGCCAGCAGGGCAGACAGCCTCAATGGACCCCAGCATTTT.

The chain employs TRBV6-1 and TRBJ1-2; D might be TRBD1 (6 bases). Trimming pared 6 bases from V and 3 bases from J, leaving 11 bases between. The length of the CDR3 is 13 residues. CDR1 is MNHNS and CDR2 is SASEGT in the germline V gene. For the CDR3, the DNA is TGTGCCAGCAGGCCAGGGGTCGACTATGGCTACACCTTC. Amino acid sequence: CASRPGVDYGYTF.

This clone was counted only a few times. The gene calls are TRBV28 and TRBJ2-3; the match to TRBD1 covers 10 bases. The CDR3 spans 18 residues. The ends lost 3 bases at V and 0 bases at J; junction bases unmatched: 9. The germline V gene encodes CDR1 MDHEN and CDR2 SYDVKM. The CDR3 sequence: CASSFNNGQGVSTDTQYF. The CDR3 DNA follows: TGTGCCAGCAGTTTTAACAATGGACAGGGGGTCAGCACAGATACGCAGTATTTT. Looking up the rest from reference TRBV28 and TRBJ2-3 gives the full variable domain: DVKVTQSSRYLVKRTGEKVFLECVQDMDHENMFWYRQDPGLGLRLIYFSYDVKMKEKGDIPEGYSVSREKKERFSLILESASTNQTSMYLCASSFNNGQGVSTDTQYFGPGTRLTVL.

The chain employs TRBV6-1 and TRBJ2-3, with TRBD2 identical over 12 bases. V trimming: 2 bases; J trimming: 4 bases; junction bases outside the gene matches: 1. Germline CDR1 reads MNHNS; CDR2 reads SASEGT. The length of the CDR3 is 15 residues. CDR3 in DNA: TGTGCCAGCAGTGAACTAGCGGGGGGGCCAGATACGCAGTATTTT. Translating gives CASSELAGGPDTQYF.

The sample holds one count of this clone. The V gene is TRBV2, the J gene TRBJ2-7; D is perhaps TRBD1 (6 bases). The germline V and J ends were trimmed by 9 bases and 7 bases, with 16 bases remaining between them. The germline V gene has CDR1 SNHLY and CDR2 FYNNEI. The CDR3 runs 12 residues. CDR3 nucleotides: TGTGCCAGTGGACAGAATCCAAGGGAGCAGTACTTC. Protein product: CASGQNPREQYF.

To note about this clone: This CDR3 is also generated by other DNA sequences in the sample. V usage is TRBV19 and J usage is TRBJ2-7; 9 bases fit TRBD1. Trimming removed 1 base from V and 3 bases from J; junction bases left unmatched: 1. The CDR3 length is 14 residues. The germline V gene encodes CDR1 LNHDA and CDR2 SQIVND (reference sequence). The CDR3 sequence: CASSIGTGVYEQYF. DNA of the CDR3: TGTGCCAGTAGTATAGGGACAGGGGTCTACGAGCAGTACTTC.

Written as DNA, the CDR3 is TGTGCCAGCAGCATCGCCGGGACAGGGGGAGGGCAGCCCCAGCATTTT. This sequence encodes CASSIAGTGGGQPQHF. V is TRBV5-6 and J is TRBJ1-5, with TRBD1 matching 11 bases. The CDR3 extends over 16 amino acids. Germline V CDR1 and CDR2: SGHDT, YYEEEE. V trimming: 4 bases; J trimming: 7 bases; junction bases outside the gene matches: 10.

The chain joins TRBV6-1 to TRBJ2-7, with D maybe TRBD1 (5 bases). V was cut by 8 bases and J by 5 bases, with 10 bases left in between. Germline V CDR1 and CDR2: MNHNS, SASEGT. The CDR3 length is 11 residues. The chain's CDR3 is CASGEGDEQYF. CDR3 DNA sequence: TGTGCCAGCGGGGAAGGGGACGAGCAGTACTTC.

V is TRBV6-6 and J is TRBJ1-5, with TRBD1 identical over 9 bases. V lost 6 bases and J lost 3; bases outside the gene matches: 6. CDR3 size: 15 residues. The germline V gene has CDR1 MNHNY and CDR2 SVGAGI (reference sequence). The DNA of the CDR3 is TGTGCCAGCAGCCCGACAGGGGGATACAATCAGCCCCAGCATTTT. Translated, it gives CASSPTGGYNQPQHF.

This chain joins TRBV7-9 and TRBJ1-1; 8 bases line up with TRBD1. Germline V lookup: CDR1 SEHNR, CDR2 FQNEAQ (reference sequence). The CDR3 spans 15 residues. Trimming took 5 bases from V and 3 from J; bases not matched to a gene: 8. The CDR3 loop is CASSAGQGQYTEAFF. CDR3 DNA sequence: TGTGCCAGCAGCGCCGGACAGGGCCAATACACTGAAGCTTTCTTT.

The chain employs TRBV4-1 and TRBJ1-3; no reliable D call. Trimming took 4 bases from V and 0 from J, leaving 4 bases between them. Germline V CDR1 and CDR2: MGHRA, YSYEKL. The CDR3 spans 13 residues. Here the CDR3 DNA reads TGCGCCAGCAGCCCGATCTCTGGAAACACCATATATTTT. It specifies CASSPISGNTIYF.

V and J are TRBV21-1 and TRBJ1-4; the D call TRBD1 from the table was never checked on the DNA. TRBV21-1 has pseudogene status. The CDR3 has 19 amino acids. This chain's CDR3 is CASSKERPGATATNEKLFF. In nucleotides, the CDR3 is TGTGCCAGCAGCAAAGAACGGCCAGGGGCCACTGCAACTAATGAAAAACTGTTTTTT.